These 3 T cell receptor beta chains were sequenced from one sample in a study of sequential checkpoint blockade in melanoma. Clones were read by immunoSEQ multiplex PCR, and TCRdb kept only the in-frame ones, dropping some. The sample records approximately 13,000 clones, roughly a quarter being singletons. Specified treatment: randomized to nivolumab then ipilimumab (arm A) or the reverse (arm B). The input for sequencing was tumor tissue (inferred from file names), taken from a patient given nivolumab and ipilimumab in sequence. The receptors were sampled from a human donor with melanoma.

This clone occurred many times. The gene calls are TRBV9 and TRBJ2-1; 10 bases are a match to TRBD2. Germline V gene lookup returns CDR1 SGDLS and CDR2 YYNGEE. Trimming at V came to 4 bases and at J to 6 bases, leaving 10 bases not matched to a gene. The CDR3 loop spans 16 amino acids. Here the CDR3 DNA reads TGTGCCAGCAGCTCCCAGGGTAGGACTAGCGGCAATGAGCAGTTCTTC. Protein product: CASSSQGRTSGNEQFF.

The chain's CDR3 is CASSRGPFGNTEAFF. The CDR3, as DNA: TGTGCCAGCAGCCGGGGCCCCTTTGGAAACACTGAAGCTTTCTTT. The V and J genes are TRBV11-3 and TRBJ1-1; possibly TRBD1 for D (5 bases). There are 15 residues in the CDR3. Per the germline V gene, CDR1 is SGHNT and CDR2 is YENEEA. The V end was cut by 5 bases, the J end by 2 bases, with 15 bases between.

In its sample, this clone was seen a few times. This chain links TRBV11-3 with TRBJ2-1, with 8 nucleotides matching TRBD2. J was trimmed by 5 bases and V by 5 bases; bases with no gene match: 5. The CDR3 runs 14 residues. The germline CDR1 and CDR2 sequences are SGHNT and YENEEA. CDR3 sequence (DNA): TGTGCCAGCAGCCCGACTAGCGACGACAATGAGCAGTTCTTC. It specifies CASSPTSDDNEQFF.